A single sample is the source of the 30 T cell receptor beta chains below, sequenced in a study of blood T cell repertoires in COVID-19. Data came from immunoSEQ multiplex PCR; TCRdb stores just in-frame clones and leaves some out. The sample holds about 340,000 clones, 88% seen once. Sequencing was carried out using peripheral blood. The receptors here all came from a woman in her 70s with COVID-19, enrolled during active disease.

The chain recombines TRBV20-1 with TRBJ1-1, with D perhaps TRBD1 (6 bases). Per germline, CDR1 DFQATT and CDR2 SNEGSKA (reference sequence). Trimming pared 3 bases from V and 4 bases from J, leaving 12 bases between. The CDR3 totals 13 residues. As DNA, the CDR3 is TGCAGTGCTAGTCAGGGGTTGAGCACTGAAGCTTTCTTT. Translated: CSASQGLSTEAFF.

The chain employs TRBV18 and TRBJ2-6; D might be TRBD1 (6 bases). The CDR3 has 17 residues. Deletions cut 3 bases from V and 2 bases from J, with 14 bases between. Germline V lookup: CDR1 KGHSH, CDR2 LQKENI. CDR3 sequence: CASSPQLTGTGANVLTF. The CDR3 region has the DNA TGTGCCAGCTCACCTCAATTAACAGGGACTGGGGCCAACGTCCTGACTTTC.

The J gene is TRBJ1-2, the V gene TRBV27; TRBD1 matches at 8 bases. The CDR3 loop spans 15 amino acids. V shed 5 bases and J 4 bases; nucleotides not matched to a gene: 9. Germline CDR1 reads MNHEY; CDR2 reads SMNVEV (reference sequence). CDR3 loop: CASSPRDRPTYGYTF. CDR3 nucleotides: TGTGCCAGCAGTCCTCGGGACAGGCCAACCTATGGCTACACCTTC.

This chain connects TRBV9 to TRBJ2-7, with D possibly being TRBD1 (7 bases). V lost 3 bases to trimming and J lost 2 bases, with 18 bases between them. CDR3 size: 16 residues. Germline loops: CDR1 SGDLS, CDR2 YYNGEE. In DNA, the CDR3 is TGTGCCAGCAGCGCGGGGACAGAACTAGCTACCTACGAGCAGTACTTC. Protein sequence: CASSAGTELATYEQYF. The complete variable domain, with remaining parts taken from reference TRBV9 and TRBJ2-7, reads DSGVTQTPKHLITATGQRVTLRCSPRSGDLSVYWYQQSLDQGLQFLIQYYNGEERAKGNILERFSAQQFPDLHSELNLSSLELGDSALYFCASSAGTELATYEQYFGPGTRLTVT.

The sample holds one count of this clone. CDR3 residues: CASSLGGGTEAFF. CDR3 DNA: TGTGCCAGCAGCTTAGGGGGCGGCACTGAAGCTTTCTTT. This chain joins TRBV7-3 and TRBJ1-1, with D perhaps matching TRBD1 (6 bases). The V gene lost 2 bases and the J gene lost 4 bases, with 8 bases spanning the gap. Germline loops: CDR1 SGHTA, CDR2 FQGTGA. CDR3 length: 13 residues.

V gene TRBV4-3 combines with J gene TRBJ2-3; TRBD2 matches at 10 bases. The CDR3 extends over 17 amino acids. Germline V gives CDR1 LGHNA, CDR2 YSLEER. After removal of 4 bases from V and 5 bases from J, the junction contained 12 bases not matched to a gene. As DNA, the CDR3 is TGCGCCAGCAGCCGGACCGGAGGAGCGGGGGGGCAAGATACGCAGTATTTT. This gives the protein CASSRTGGAGGQDTQYF.

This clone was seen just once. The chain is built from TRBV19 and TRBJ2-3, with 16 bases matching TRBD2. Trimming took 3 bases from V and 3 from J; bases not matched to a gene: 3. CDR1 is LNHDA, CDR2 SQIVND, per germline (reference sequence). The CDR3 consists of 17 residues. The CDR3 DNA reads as TGTGCCAGTAGTATCGGGACTAGCGGGGGGGCTACAGATACGCAGTATTTT. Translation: CASSIGTSGGATDTQYF. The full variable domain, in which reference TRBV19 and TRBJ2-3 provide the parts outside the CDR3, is DGGITQSPKYLFRKEGQNVTLSCEQNLNHDAMYWYRQDPGQGLRLIYYSQIVNDFQKGDIAEGYSVSREKKESFPLTVTSAQKNPTAFYLCASSIGTSGGATDTQYFGPGTRLTVL.

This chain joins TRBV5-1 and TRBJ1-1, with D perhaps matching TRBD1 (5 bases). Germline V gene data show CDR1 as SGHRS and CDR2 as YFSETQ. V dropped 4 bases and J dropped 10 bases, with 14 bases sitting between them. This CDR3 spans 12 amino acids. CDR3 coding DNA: TGCGCCAGCAGCCCGCAGGGTAGAGGAGCTTTCTTT. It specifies CASSPQGRGAFF.

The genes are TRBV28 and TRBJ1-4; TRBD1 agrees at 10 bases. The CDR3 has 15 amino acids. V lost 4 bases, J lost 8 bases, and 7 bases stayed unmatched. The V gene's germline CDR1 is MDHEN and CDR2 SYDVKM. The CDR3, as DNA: TGTGCCAGCAGTTCTGCCGGGACAGGGGAGGAAAAACTGTTTTTT. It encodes CASSSAGTGEEKLFF.

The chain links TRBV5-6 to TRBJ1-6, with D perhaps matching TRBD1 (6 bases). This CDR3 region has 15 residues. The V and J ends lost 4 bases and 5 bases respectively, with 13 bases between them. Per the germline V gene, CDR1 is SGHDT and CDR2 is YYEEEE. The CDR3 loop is CASSLTRTDNSPLHF. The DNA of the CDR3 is TGTGCCAGCAGCCTCACGCGGACAGATAATTCACCCCTCCACTTT.

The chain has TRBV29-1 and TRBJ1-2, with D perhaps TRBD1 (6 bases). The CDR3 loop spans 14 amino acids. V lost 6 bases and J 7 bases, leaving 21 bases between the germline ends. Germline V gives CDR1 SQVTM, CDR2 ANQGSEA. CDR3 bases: TGCAGCGTCCGAGGACAGCTGCAATGGTCTGGCTACACCTTC. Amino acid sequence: CSVRGQLQWSGYTF.

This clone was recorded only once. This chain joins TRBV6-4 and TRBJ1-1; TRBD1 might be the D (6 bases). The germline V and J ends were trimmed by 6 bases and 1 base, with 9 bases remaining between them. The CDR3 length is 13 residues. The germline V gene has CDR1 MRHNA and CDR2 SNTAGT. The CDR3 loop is CASREDRNTEAFF. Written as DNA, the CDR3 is TGTGCCAGCAGGGAGGACAGGAACACTGAAGCTTTCTTT.

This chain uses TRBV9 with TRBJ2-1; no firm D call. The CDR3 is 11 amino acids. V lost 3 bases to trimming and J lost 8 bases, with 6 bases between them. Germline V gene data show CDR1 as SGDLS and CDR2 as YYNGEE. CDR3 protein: CASSALDEQFF. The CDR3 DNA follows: TGTGCCAGCAGCGCCCTAGATGAGCAGTTCTTC.

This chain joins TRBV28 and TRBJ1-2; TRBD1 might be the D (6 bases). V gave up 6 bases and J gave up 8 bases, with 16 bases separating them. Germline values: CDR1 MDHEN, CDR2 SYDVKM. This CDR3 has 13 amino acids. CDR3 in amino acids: CASRLQGERGYTF. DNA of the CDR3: TGTGCCAGCAGGCTACAGGGAGAGAGGGGCTACACCTTC.

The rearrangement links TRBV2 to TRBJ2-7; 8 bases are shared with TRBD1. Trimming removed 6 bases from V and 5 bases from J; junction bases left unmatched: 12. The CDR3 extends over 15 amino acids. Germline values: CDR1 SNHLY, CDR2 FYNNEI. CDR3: CASRGTGQVFHEQYF. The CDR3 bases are TGTGCCAGCAGAGGAACGGGACAGGTCTTCCACGAGCAGTACTTC. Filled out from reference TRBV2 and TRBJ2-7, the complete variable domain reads EPEVTQTPSHQVTQMGQEVILRCVPISNHLYFYWYRQILGQKVEFLVSFYNNEISEKSEIFDDQFSVERPDGSNFTLKIRSTKLEDSAMYFCASRGTGQVFHEQYFGPGTRLTVT.

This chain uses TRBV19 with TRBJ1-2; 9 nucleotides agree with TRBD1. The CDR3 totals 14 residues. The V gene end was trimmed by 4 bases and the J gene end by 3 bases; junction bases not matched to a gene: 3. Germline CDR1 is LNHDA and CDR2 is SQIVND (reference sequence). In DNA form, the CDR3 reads TGTGCCAGTAGTACCCGGGACAGGGACTATGGCTACACCTTC. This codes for CASSTRDRDYGYTF.

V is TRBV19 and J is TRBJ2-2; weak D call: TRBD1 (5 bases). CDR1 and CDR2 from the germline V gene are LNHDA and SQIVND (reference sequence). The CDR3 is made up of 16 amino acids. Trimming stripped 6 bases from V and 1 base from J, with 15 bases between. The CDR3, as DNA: TGTGCCAGTAGGCTGGTTGGGGCAGGGAACACCGGGGAGCTGTTTTTT. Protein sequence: CASRLVGAGNTGELFF.

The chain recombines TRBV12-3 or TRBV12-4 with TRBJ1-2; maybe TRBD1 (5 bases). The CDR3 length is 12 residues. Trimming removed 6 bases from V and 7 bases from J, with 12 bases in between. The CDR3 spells CASRFWGGGYTF. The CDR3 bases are TGTGCCAGCAGGTTTTGGGGGGGTGGCTACACCTTC.

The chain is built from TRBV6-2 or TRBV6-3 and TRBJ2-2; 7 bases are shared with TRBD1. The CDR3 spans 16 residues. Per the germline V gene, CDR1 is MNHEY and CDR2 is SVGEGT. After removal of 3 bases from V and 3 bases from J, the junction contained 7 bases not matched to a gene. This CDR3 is CASSYIWTGHTGELFF. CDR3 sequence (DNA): TGTGCCAGCAGTTATATTTGGACAGGACACACCGGGGAGCTGTTTTTT.

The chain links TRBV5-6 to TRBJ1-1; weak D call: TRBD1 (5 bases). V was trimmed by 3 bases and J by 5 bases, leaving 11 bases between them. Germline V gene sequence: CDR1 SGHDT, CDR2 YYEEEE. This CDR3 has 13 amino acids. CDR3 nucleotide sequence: TGTGCCAGCAGCTCAGGACATCTAACTGAAGCTTTCTTT. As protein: CASSSGHLTEAFF.

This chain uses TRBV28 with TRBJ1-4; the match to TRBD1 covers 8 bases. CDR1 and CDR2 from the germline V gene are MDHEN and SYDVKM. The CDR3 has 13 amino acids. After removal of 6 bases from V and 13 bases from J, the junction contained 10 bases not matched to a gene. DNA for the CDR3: TGTGCCAGCAGATTCCAGGGGGCCTTACGACTGTTTTTT. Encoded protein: CASRFQGALRLFF.

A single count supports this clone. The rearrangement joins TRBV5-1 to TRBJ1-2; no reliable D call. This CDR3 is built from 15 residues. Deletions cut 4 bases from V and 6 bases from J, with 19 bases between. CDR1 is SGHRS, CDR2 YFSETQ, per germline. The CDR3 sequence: CASSPIQEGGNGYTF. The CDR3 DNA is TGCGCCAGCAGCCCGATCCAGGAGGGAGGAAATGGCTACACCTTC.

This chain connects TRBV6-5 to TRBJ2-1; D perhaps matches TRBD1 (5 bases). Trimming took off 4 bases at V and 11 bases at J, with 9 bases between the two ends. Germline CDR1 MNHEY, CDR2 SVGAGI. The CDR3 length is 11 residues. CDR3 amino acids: CASSSDTQQFF. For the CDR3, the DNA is TGTGCCAGCAGTTCGGACACCCAGCAGTTCTTC.

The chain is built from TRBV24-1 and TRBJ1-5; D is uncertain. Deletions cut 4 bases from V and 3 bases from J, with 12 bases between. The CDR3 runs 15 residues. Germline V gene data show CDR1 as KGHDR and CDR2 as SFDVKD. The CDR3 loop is CATSDPDKLNQPQHF. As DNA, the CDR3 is TGTGCCACCAGTGACCCTGACAAACTCAATCAGCCCCAGCATTTT.

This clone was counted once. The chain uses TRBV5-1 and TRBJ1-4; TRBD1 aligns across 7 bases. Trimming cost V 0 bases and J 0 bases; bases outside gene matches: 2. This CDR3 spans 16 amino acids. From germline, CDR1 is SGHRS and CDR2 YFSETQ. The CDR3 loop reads CASSLGQGPTNEKLFF. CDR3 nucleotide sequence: TGCGCCAGCAGCTTGGGACAGGGACCAACTAATGAAAAACTGTTTTTT.

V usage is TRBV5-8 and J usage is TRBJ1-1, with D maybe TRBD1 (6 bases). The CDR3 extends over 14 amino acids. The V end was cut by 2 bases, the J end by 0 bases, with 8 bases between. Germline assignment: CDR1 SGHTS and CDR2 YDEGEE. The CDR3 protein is CASSFDRLNTEAFF. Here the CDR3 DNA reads TGTGCCAGCAGCTTTGACAGGCTGAACACTGAAGCTTTCTTT.

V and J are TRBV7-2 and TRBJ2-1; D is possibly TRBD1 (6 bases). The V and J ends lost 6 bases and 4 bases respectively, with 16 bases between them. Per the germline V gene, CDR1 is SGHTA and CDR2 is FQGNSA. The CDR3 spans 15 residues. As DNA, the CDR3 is TGTGCCAGCAGTCAAGACAGGCCCACTTACAATGAGCAGTTCTTC. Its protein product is CASSQDRPTYNEQFF.

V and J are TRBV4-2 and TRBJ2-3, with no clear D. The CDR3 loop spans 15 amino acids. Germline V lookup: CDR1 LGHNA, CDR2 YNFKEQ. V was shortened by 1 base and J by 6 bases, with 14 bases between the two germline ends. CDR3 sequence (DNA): TGTGCCAGCAGCCAAGCGGTTCCAAACGGGGATACGCAGTATTTT. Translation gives CASSQAVPNGDTQYF.

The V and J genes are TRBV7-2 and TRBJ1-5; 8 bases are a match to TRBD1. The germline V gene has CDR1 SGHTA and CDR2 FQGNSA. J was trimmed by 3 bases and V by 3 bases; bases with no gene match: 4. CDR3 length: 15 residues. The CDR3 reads CASSFLQGVNQPQHF. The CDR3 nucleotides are TGTGCCAGCAGCTTCCTACAGGGGGTCAATCAGCCCCAGCATTTT.

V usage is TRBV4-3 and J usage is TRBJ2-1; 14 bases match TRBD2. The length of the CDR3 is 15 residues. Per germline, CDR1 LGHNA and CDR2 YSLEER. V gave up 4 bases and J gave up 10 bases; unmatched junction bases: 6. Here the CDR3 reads CASSLGTSGGREQFF. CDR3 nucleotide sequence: TGCGCCAGCAGCCTAGGGACTAGCGGGGGAAGGGAGCAGTTCTTC.